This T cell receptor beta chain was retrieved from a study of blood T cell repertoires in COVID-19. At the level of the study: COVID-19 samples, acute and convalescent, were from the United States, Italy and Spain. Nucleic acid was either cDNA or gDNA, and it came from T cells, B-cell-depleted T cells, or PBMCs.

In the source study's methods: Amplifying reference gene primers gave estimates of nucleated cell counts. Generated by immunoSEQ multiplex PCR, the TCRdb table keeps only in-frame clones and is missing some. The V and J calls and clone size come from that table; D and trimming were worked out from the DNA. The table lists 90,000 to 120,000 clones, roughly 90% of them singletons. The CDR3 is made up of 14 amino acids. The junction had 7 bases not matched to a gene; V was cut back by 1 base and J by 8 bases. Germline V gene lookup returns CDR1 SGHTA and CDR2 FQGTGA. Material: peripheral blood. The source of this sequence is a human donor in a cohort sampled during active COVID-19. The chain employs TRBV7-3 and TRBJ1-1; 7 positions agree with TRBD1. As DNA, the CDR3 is TGTGCCAGCAGCTTAATGGGGGCGACAGGGGAAGCTTTCTTT. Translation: CASSLMGATGEAFF.